The clone carrying this T cell receptor beta chain came up once. What it binds is unknown. Data came from immunoSEQ multiplex PCR; TCRdb stores just in-frame clones and leaves some out. The table lists about 130,000 clones, 90% of them singletons. This sample is drawn from a study of cytomegalovirus exposure and HLA in healthy donors. Study-level findings and limits: Subsequent analysis revealed that first-cohort TCR clusters tended to co-occur in the 120 validation repertoires. Generally TCR sequences proved uncommon, though certain public TCRs appeared in numerous donors.

Unmatched junction bases numbered 1, after V lost 5 bases and J lost 5 bases. In germline, CDR1 is KGHSH, CDR2 LQKENI. This CDR3 contains 13 residues. The receptor was isolated from a woman younger than 45 in good health and CMV-seropositive. The sequenced sample was PBMCs. The chain is built from TRBV18 and TRBJ1-2; 11 nucleotides agree with TRBD1. Here the CDR3 DNA reads TGTGCCAGCTCAGGACAGGGGGCGTATGGCTACACCTTC. The encoded protein is CASSGQGAYGYTF. Full variable domain (outside the CDR3, taken from reference TRBV18 and TRBJ1-2): NAGVMQNPRHLVRRRGQEARLRCSPMKGHSHVYWYRQLPEEGLKFMVYLQKENIIDESGMPKERFSAEFPKEGPSILRIQQVVRGDSAAYFCASSGQGAYGYTFGSGTRLTVV.